The sequence of this TCR beta chain was determined in a study of T-cell memory formation after mild COVID-19. 5'RACE primed from the constant segment yielded TCR alpha and TCR beta cDNA libraries bearing sample barcodes and UMIs. TCRdb used MiXCR to reprocess the 5' RACE reads, holding one entry per CDR3 protein. The sample includes 470,000 or so distinct CDR3 sequences, roughly 18% of them seen just once. General study points: Some clones that responded were present in memory (sampled pre-infection), which suggests cross-reactive memory joined. There was no confirmation that second-wave clones peaking on day 37 were SARS-CoV-2 specific.

V lost 4 bases to trimming and J lost 3 bases, with 7 bases between them. CDR3 length: 11 residues. The germline CDR1 and CDR2 sequences are SQVTM and ANQGSEA. This clonotype was found a few times. Its antigen is unidentified. This chain connects TRBV29-1 to TRBJ2-7; tentatively, D is TRBD2 (5 bases). The sequence came from an adult woman who had mild COVID-19 (a few samples of this study predate the infection). Cell type and time point are not known. The material sequenced was PBMCs or a T cell subset sorted from them (not recorded which). The CDR3 nucleotides are TGCAGCGTTGCCGGGGACTACGAGCAGTACTTC. As protein: CSVAGDYEQYF.